Listed below are T cell receptor beta chains from one sample, sequenced in a study of blood T cell repertoires in COVID-19. Libraries were prepared by immunoSEQ multiplex PCR; TCRdb keeps only in-frame clonotypes and omits some of them. The profile shows approximately 200,000 clones, 88% of them singletons. The specimen sequenced was peripheral blood. Receptors originate from a man in his late teens or twenties with active or convalescent COVID-19. Each CDR3 is given with its conserved first and last residue. Each record gives: J gene, D gene, V gene, clone size, CDR3 DNA, CDR3 protein. The D gene is left open where the match is weak. Size is omitted from some rows. Given values are once, few, many or a class for expanded clones.

J gene: TRBJ2-5
D gene: TRBD1
V gene: TRBV27
clone size: NA
CDR3 DNA: TGTGCCAGCAGTTTAGACAGGGGGCGAGAGACCCAGTACTTC
CDR3 protein: CASSLDRGRETQYF

J gene: TRBJ2-7
D gene: NA
V gene: TRBV28
clone size: NA
CDR3 DNA: TGTGCCAGCAGTTTTCTAGTTGGCGGACTGATCTCCTACGAGCAGTACTTC
CDR3 protein: CASSFLVGGLISYEQYF

J gene: TRBJ1-3
D gene: NA
V gene: TRBV9
clone size: NA
CDR3 DNA: TGTGCCAGCAGCGTAGCGGGGGACTCTGGAAACACCATATATTTT
CDR3 protein: CASSVAGDSGNTIYF

J gene: TRBJ2-5
D gene: NA
V gene: TRBV7-3
clone size: NA
CDR3 DNA: TGTGCCAGCAGCTTAACCTATTCCCCCCAAGAGACCCAGTACTTC
CDR3 protein: CASSLTYSPQETQYF

J gene: TRBJ2-7
D gene: NA
V gene: TRBV7-8
clone size: NA
CDR3 DNA: TGTGCCAGCACCGGAGCCGACGAGCAGTACTTC
CDR3 protein: CASTGADEQYF

J gene: TRBJ1-1
D gene: TRBD1
V gene: TRBV30
clone size: few
CDR3 DNA: TGTGCCTTGGCCCGGGACAGCACAAACACTGAAGCTTTCTTT
CDR3 protein: CALARDSTNTEAFF

J gene: TRBJ2-6
D gene: NA
V gene: TRBV6-6
clone size: NA
CDR3 DNA: TGTGCCAGCAGTCAACAGGGAGGGGGCTCTGGGGCCAACGTCCTGACTTTC
CDR3 protein: CASSQQGGGSGANVLTF

J gene: TRBJ2-7
D gene: NA
V gene: TRBV11-2
clone size: NA
CDR3 DNA: TGTGCCAGCAGCTTAGGCCGGGGTCTCTACGAGCAGTACTTC
CDR3 protein: CASSLGRGLYEQYF

J gene: TRBJ2-7
D gene: NA
V gene: TRBV30
clone size: NA
CDR3 DNA: TGTGCCTGGGGCGGGAAGGCCCGATTAAACTACGAGCAGTACTTC
CDR3 protein: CAWGGKARLNYEQYF

J gene: TRBJ2-7
D gene: NA
V gene: TRBV2
clone size: many
CDR3 DNA: TGTGCCAGCAGTTCCTCGGGCGAGCAGTACTTC
CDR3 protein: CASSSSGEQYF

J gene: TRBJ1-4
D gene: TRBD1
V gene: TRBV5-1
clone size: NA
CDR3 DNA: TGCGCCAGCAGCTTGGGACAGGGTGACGAAAAACTGTTTTTT
CDR3 protein: CASSLGQGDEKLFF

J gene: TRBJ2-1
D gene: TRBD2
V gene: TRBV29-1
clone size: NA
CDR3 DNA: TGCAGCGTTGAACCAGCCCCAGCGGGGAATGAGCAGTTCTTC
CDR3 protein: CSVEPAPAGNEQFF

J gene: TRBJ1-1
D gene: NA
V gene: TRBV2
clone size: NA
CDR3 DNA: TGTGCCAGCAGCGGACAAGGGGGGGAATCCACTGAAGCTTTCTTT
CDR3 protein: CASSGQGGESTEAFF

J gene: TRBJ1-1
D gene: TRBD1
V gene: TRBV6-5
clone size: NA
CDR3 DNA: TGTGCCAGCAGTTACTCAGCTTGGACAGGGATGGCTGAAGCTTTCTTT
CDR3 protein: CASSYSAWTGMAEAFF

J gene: TRBJ1-2
D gene: TRBD1
V gene: TRBV5-4
clone size: once
CDR3 DNA: TGTGCCAGCAGCTTACAGGGGGCCGGTGGCTACACCTTC
CDR3 protein: CASSLQGAGGYTF

J gene: TRBJ2-7
D gene: TRBD2
V gene: TRBV6-5
clone size: NA
CDR3 DNA: TGTGCCAGCAGTTCGATCCTAGCGGGAGGCCGAAACGAGCAGTACTTC
CDR3 protein: CASSSILAGGRNEQYF

J gene: TRBJ1-5
D gene: NA
V gene: TRBV7-2
clone size: NA
CDR3 DNA: TGTGCCAGCAGCTTAATGTCGGGTAATAGCAATCAGCCCCAGCATTTT
CDR3 protein: CASSLMSGNSNQPQHF

J gene: TRBJ2-1
D gene: TRBD2
V gene: TRBV10-3
clone size: NA
CDR3 DNA: TGTGCCATCAGTGAACCGGGACTAGCGGAGCCCCGGCAGTTCTTC
CDR3 protein: CAISEPGLAEPRQFF

J gene: TRBJ2-7
D gene: NA
V gene: TRBV28
clone size: NA
CDR3 DNA: TGTGCCAGCAGTTTTCGGTACAGGGTTAACTTC
CDR3 protein: CASSFRYRVNF

J gene: TRBJ2-1
D gene: NA
V gene: TRBV6-4
clone size: NA
CDR3 DNA: TGTGCCAGCAGTGACGCGGCGGGGTCCTACAATGAGCAGTTCTTC
CDR3 protein: CASSDAAGSYNEQFF

J gene: TRBJ1-6
D gene: NA
V gene: TRBV7-2
clone size: NA
CDR3 DNA: TGTGCCAGCAGCTTATGGGGAGGAGGGCAGGCCAGGAATTCACCCCTCCACTTT
CDR3 protein: CASSLWGGGQARNSPLHF

J gene: TRBJ2-1
D gene: TRBD2
V gene: TRBV28
clone size: NA
CDR3 DNA: TGTAGTTCGCGGGAGGAGAATGAGCAGTTCTTC
CDR3 protein: CSSREENEQFF

J gene: TRBJ2-3
D gene: NA
V gene: TRBV10-2
clone size: NA
CDR3 DNA: TGCGCCAGCAGTGAGTCCCAGGGGTGGGGTACGCAGTATTTT
CDR3 protein: CASSESQGWGTQYF

J gene: TRBJ2-7
D gene: TRBD2
V gene: TRBV29-1
clone size: NA
CDR3 DNA: TGCAGCGTAGGACTAGCGGGAGAGCAGTACTTC
CDR3 protein: CSVGLAGEQYF

J gene: TRBJ1-3
D gene: NA
V gene: TRBV7-2
clone size: few
CDR3 DNA: TGTGCCAGCAGCTTACAGGGCTCTGGAAACACCATATATTTT
CDR3 protein: CASSLQGSGNTIYF

J gene: TRBJ1-2
D gene: NA
V gene: TRBV5-1
clone size: NA
CDR3 DNA: TGCGCCAGCAGCTTGGGGACAGCCACTTCTGATATCTATGGCTACACCTTC
CDR3 protein: CASSLGTATSDIYGYTF

J gene: TRBJ1-3
D gene: NA
V gene: TRBV25-1
clone size: NA
CDR3 DNA: TGTGCCAGCAGTGAATTTAGCTATGGAAACACCATATATTTT
CDR3 protein: CASSEFSYGNTIYF

J gene: TRBJ1-1
D gene: TRBD1
V gene: TRBV29-1
clone size: once
CDR3 DNA: TGCAGCGCGGGACAGTTCGACACTGAAGCTTTCTTT
CDR3 protein: CSAGQFDTEAFF

J gene: TRBJ2-3
D gene: TRBD1
V gene: TRBV5-1
clone size: NA
CDR3 DNA: TGCGCCAGCAGCTTGGCCAGGACAGGGGGCTCAGATACGCAGTATTTT
CDR3 protein: CASSLARTGGSDTQYF

J gene: TRBJ2-7
D gene: TRBD2
V gene: TRBV12-5
clone size: NA
CDR3 DNA: TGTGCTAGTGGGCTAGCGGGAGGACCTAGCGAGCAGTACTTC
CDR3 protein: CASGLAGGPSEQYF

J gene: TRBJ2-3
D gene: TRBD1
V gene: TRBV19
clone size: NA
CDR3 DNA: TGTGCCAGTAGTCGACAGGGGATCCCAGATACGCAGTATTTT
CDR3 protein: CASSRQGIPDTQYF

J gene: TRBJ2-7
D gene: NA
V gene: TRBV27
clone size: NA
CDR3 DNA: TGTGCCAGCAGTTTAGTTCATAGATCCACCTACGAGCAGTACTTC
CDR3 protein: CASSLVHRSTYEQYF

J gene: TRBJ1-5
D gene: TRBD1
V gene: TRBV27
clone size: NA
CDR3 DNA: TGTGCCAGCAAGCAGGGCGGGACAGGGTACTATAGCAATCAGCCCCAGCATTTT
CDR3 protein: CASKQGGTGYYSNQPQHF

J gene: TRBJ2-7
D gene: TRBD2
V gene: TRBV28
clone size: NA
CDR3 DNA: TGTGCCAGCAGGCTAGCGGGAGGGCAAAGTAACGAGCAGTACTTC
CDR3 protein: CASRLAGGQSNEQYF

J gene: TRBJ2-3
D gene: NA
V gene: TRBV5-6
clone size: NA
CDR3 DNA: TGTGCCAGCAGCTCCCACATCGGGAGCGCAGATACGCAGTATTTT
CDR3 protein: CASSSHIGSADTQYF

J gene: TRBJ2-7
D gene: TRBD2
V gene: TRBV5-1
clone size: NA
CDR3 DNA: TGCGCCAGCAGCTTGACTAGCGGGAGACCCTACGAGCAGTACTTC
CDR3 protein: CASSLTSGRPYEQYF

J gene: TRBJ1-2
D gene: NA
V gene: TRBV10-2
clone size: NA
CDR3 DNA: TGCGCCAGCAGTGCCGGGACATTAAGACAGGCATTCATAGGCTACACCTTC
CDR3 protein: CASSAGTLRQAFIGYTF

J gene: TRBJ1-1
D gene: NA
V gene: TRBV7-9
clone size: NA
CDR3 DNA: TGTGCCAGCAGCTTAGGGGGCGGCACTGAAGCTTTCTTT
CDR3 protein: CASSLGGGTEAFF

J gene: TRBJ1-2
D gene: NA
V gene: TRBV12-5
clone size: NA
CDR3 DNA: TGTGCTAGTGGTTTGGGTCTCTATGGCTACACCTTC
CDR3 protein: CASGLGLYGYTF

J gene: TRBJ1-2
D gene: TRBD1
V gene: TRBV11-2
clone size: NA
CDR3 DNA: TGTGCCAGCAGCGACAGGGTAGGGAACTATGGCTACACCTTC
CDR3 protein: CASSDRVGNYGYTF

J gene: TRBJ1-6
D gene: NA
V gene: TRBV3-1/TRBV3-2
clone size: once
CDR3 DNA: TGTGCCAGCAGCCTGGCTAGTAACCTGCCTTCTAATTCACCCCTCCACTTT
CDR3 protein: CASSLASNLPSNSPLHF

J gene: TRBJ1-1
D gene: NA
V gene: TRBV25-1
clone size: few
CDR3 DNA: TGTGCCAGCAGTGCACATAGAGGGAACACTGAAGCTTTCTTT
CDR3 protein: CASSAHRGNTEAFF

J gene: TRBJ2-5
D gene: NA
V gene: TRBV3-1/TRBV3-2
clone size: NA
CDR3 DNA: TGTGCCAGCAGCCAAGCTTCCCGGGAGACCCAGTACTTC
CDR3 protein: CASSQASRETQYF

J gene: TRBJ1-1
D gene: TRBD1
V gene: TRBV9
clone size: NA
CDR3 DNA: TGTGCCAGCAGCGGGGCCAGGGGGGACACTGAAGCTTTCTTT
CDR3 protein: CASSGARGDTEAFF

J gene: TRBJ1-2
D gene: NA
V gene: TRBV13
clone size: NA
CDR3 DNA: TGTGCCAGCAGCACCCGGGGGATTCGGGGCTACACCTTC
CDR3 protein: CASSTRGIRGYTF

J gene: TRBJ1-4
D gene: NA
V gene: TRBV27
clone size: once
CDR3 DNA: TGTGCCAGCAGTTTCGGGTGGAGTGAAAAACTGTTTTTT
CDR3 protein: CASSFGWSEKLFF

J gene: TRBJ1-5
D gene: NA
V gene: TRBV6-2/TRBV6-3
clone size: NA
CDR3 DNA: TGTGCCAGCAGTCGACAGTTTAGCAATCAGCCCCAGCATTTT
CDR3 protein: CASSRQFSNQPQHF

J gene: TRBJ1-5
D gene: NA
V gene: TRBV30
clone size: NA
CDR3 DNA: TGTGCCTGGCAACAGGCTGATAGCAATCAGCCCCAGCATTTT
CDR3 protein: CAWQQADSNQPQHF

J gene: TRBJ1-5
D gene: NA
V gene: TRBV19
clone size: NA
CDR3 DNA: TGTGCCAGTAGTATCAGGGTCAATCAGCCCCAGCATTTT
CDR3 protein: CASSIRVNQPQHF

J gene: TRBJ2-5
D gene: TRBD2
V gene: TRBV2
clone size: NA
CDR3 DNA: TGTGCCAGCACTAGCGGGCGGGGGGAGACCCAGTACTTC
CDR3 protein: CASTSGRGETQYF

J gene: TRBJ1-1
D gene: NA
V gene: TRBV7-9
clone size: NA
CDR3 DNA: TGTGCCAGCAGCTTAGTTGCGGGGGCCAACACTGAAGCTTTCTTT
CDR3 protein: CASSLVAGANTEAFF

J gene: TRBJ1-2
D gene: TRBD1
V gene: TRBV27
clone size: NA
CDR3 DNA: TGTGCCAGCAGTCGTGGACAGGGGGCGTTTGGCTACACCTTC
CDR3 protein: CASSRGQGAFGYTF

J gene: TRBJ1-5
D gene: NA
V gene: TRBV28
clone size: NA
CDR3 DNA: TGTGCCAGCAGCCCGTATGTCGGGTCAGGGATTCAGCCCCAGCATTTT
CDR3 protein: CASSPYVGSGIQPQHF

J gene: TRBJ2-2
D gene: NA
V gene: TRBV19
clone size: NA
CDR3 DNA: TGTGCCAGCGGATACAGGGCCACCGGGGAGCTGTTTTTT
CDR3 protein: CASGYRATGELFF

J gene: TRBJ1-2
D gene: TRBD1
V gene: TRBV6-5
clone size: NA
CDR3 DNA: TGTGCCAGCAGTTATAACAGGGGTGGCGGCTACACCTTC
CDR3 protein: CASSYNRGGGYTF

J gene: TRBJ2-3
D gene: NA
V gene: TRBV3-1/TRBV3-2
clone size: NA
CDR3 DNA: TGTGCCAGCAGCCCCGACTACCGGGTCACAGATACGCAGTATTTT
CDR3 protein: CASSPDYRVTDTQYF

J gene: TRBJ1-5
D gene: TRBD1
V gene: TRBV2
clone size: NA
CDR3 DNA: TGTGCCAGCAGTCCCGACAGGGTCCAGCCCCAGCATTTT
CDR3 protein: CASSPDRVQPQHF